These 20 T cell receptor beta chains share one sample of origin, sequenced in a study of blood T cells in healthy people across ages. Primers used in a second PCR of about 6 to 11 cycles were a sample-barcoded 5' primer and a J-beta primer mix. TCRdb recomputed calls from the 5' RACE reads with MiXCR, one row per CDR3 protein. The table lists roughly 1.4 million distinct CDR3 sequences, 59% of them singletons, with 5% to 7% in the top ten. The sequenced material came from blood. The receptors were gathered from a man aged 18 to 29 in good health.

The chain links TRBV27 to TRBJ2-7; the match to TRBD1 covers 8 bases. There are 12 residues in the CDR3. The J segment lost 7 bases and the V segment lost 3 bases, leaving 2 bases of the junction unmatched. Germline V lookup: CDR1 MNHEY, CDR2 SMNVEV (reference sequence). The CDR3 region is CASSFGQGEQYF. CDR3 coding DNA: TGTGCCAGCAGTTTCGGACAGGGTGAGCAGTACTTC.

This clonotype was detected only a few times. The chain is built from TRBV7-9 and TRBJ2-7; maybe TRBD1 (6 bases). CDR3 size: 14 residues. Trimming cost V 4 bases and J 4 bases, with 14 bases left between them. From germline, CDR1 is SEHNR and CDR2 FQNEAQ (reference sequence). CDR3 bases: TGTGCCAGCAGCTCAGACAGGTACTCATACGAGCAGTACTTC. This translates into CASSSDRYSYEQYF.

This clonotype has just a few counts. V usage is TRBV12-3 or TRBV12-4 and J usage is TRBJ2-3, with 11 bases fitting TRBD2. Losses at the gene ends were 6 bases for V and 5 bases for J; bases not matched to a gene: 7. The CDR3 covers 15 residues. CDR3 coding DNA: TGTGCCAGCAGGGTAGCGGGGGGGCCGCGAGATACGCAGTATTTT. Encoded protein: CASRVAGGPRDTQYF.

V is TRBV10-3 and J is TRBJ1-3, with 9 positions matching TRBD1. CDR3 size: 14 residues. CDR1 and CDR2 from the germline V gene are ENHRY and SYGVKD. The junction had 7 bases not matched to a gene; V was cut back by 6 bases and J by 7 bases. The CDR3 region has the DNA TGTGCCATCAGACCGACAGGGGGTGCGAACACCATATATTTT. Translation: CAIRPTGGANTIYF.

The chain recombines TRBV4-1 with TRBJ2-7; unclear D gene. The CDR3 sequence is 14 residues long. Germline V CDR1 and CDR2: MGHRA, YSYEKL. The germline V and J ends were trimmed by 3 bases and 2 bases, with 11 bases remaining between them. The CDR3 DNA follows: TGCGCCAGCAGCCATATTGACGCAACCTACGAGCAGTACTTC. It yields the protein CASSHIDATYEQYF.

The chain couples TRBV6-1 to TRBJ2-7; the D is unclear. CDR1 MNHNS and CDR2 SASEGT come from the germline V gene. This CDR3 is 15 amino acids long. Trimming stripped 1 base from V and 0 bases from J, with 10 bases between. CDR3 sequence: CASSEVDHSSYEQYF. CDR3 sequence (DNA): TGTGCCAGCAGTGAAGTCGACCACAGCTCCTACGAGCAGTACTTC.

The V gene is TRBV7-9, the J gene TRBJ2-1; D not resolved. Trimming took 5 bases from V and 2 from J, leaving 13 bases between them. The CDR3 sequence is 15 residues long. Germline assignment: CDR1 SEHNR and CDR2 FQNEAQ (reference sequence). The CDR3 DNA reads as TGTGCCAGCAGCCCTCCTACAAGAACCTACAATGAGCAGTTCTTC. Amino acids: CASSPPTRTYNEQFF.

V is TRBV7-2 and J is TRBJ1-4; 9 bases are a match to TRBD1. CDR3 size: 14 residues. V trimming: 5 bases; J trimming: 9 bases; junction bases outside the gene matches: 7. Per germline, CDR1 SGHTA and CDR2 FQGNSA. The DNA for the CDR3 is TGTGCCAGCAGCGGGGGGACAGGGAAGAAAAAACTGTTTTTT. This codes for CASSGGTGKKKLFF.

V gene TRBV7-2 combines with J gene TRBJ1-1; D ambiguous. This CDR3 contains 14 residues. V dropped 5 bases and J dropped 1 base, with 11 bases sitting between them. Per germline, CDR1 SGHTA and CDR2 FQGNSA. CDR3 loop: CASSHPGENTEAFF. For the CDR3, the DNA is TGTGCCAGCAGCCACCCGGGAGAGAACACTGAAGCTTTCTTT.

The chain carries TRBV28 and TRBJ2-5, with 7 bases lining up with TRBD2. The CDR3 runs to 17 residues. The germline CDR1 and CDR2 sequences are MDHEN and SYDVKM. The junction had 19 bases not matched to a gene; V was cut back by 7 bases and J by 5 bases. CDR3 sequence: CASTLEPVAGTDETQYF. Written as DNA, the CDR3 is TGTGCCAGCACCCTAGAACCCGTAGCGGGTACGGACGAGACCCAGTACTTC.

The chain recombines TRBV7-2 with TRBJ2-1; 7 bases map to TRBD2. This CDR3 contains 15 residues. V dropped 5 bases and J dropped 0; count of bases not matched to a gene: 4. Germline CDR1 and CDR2: SGHTA and FQGNSA. CDR3 sequence: CASSRLALSYNEQFF. In nucleotides, the CDR3 is TGTGCCAGCAGCCGACTAGCCCTCTCCTACAATGAGCAGTTCTTC.

This chain joins TRBV10-2 and TRBJ1-2; D gene uncertain. In germline, CDR1 is WSHSY, CDR2 SAAADI. This CDR3 comprises 13 residues. V dropped 3 bases and J dropped 4 bases, with 9 bases sitting between them. The CDR3 DNA is TGCGCCAGCAGTGATTGGTCAGCCTATGGCTACACCTTC. Amino acids: CASSDWSAYGYTF.

The rearrangement joins TRBV3-1 to TRBJ2-7, with D perhaps assigned TRBD1 or TRBD2 (5 bases each). The CDR3 is 15 amino acids. V was trimmed by 4 bases and J by 1 base, leaving 14 bases between them. The germline CDR1 and CDR2 sequences are LGHDT and YNNKEL (reference sequence). The CDR3 nucleotides read TGTGCCAGCAGCCCCCGCCGGGGCCTGTCCTACGAGCAGTACTTC. It is translated as CASSPRRGLSYEQYF.

The chain carries TRBV5-1 and TRBJ1-6; D ambiguous. The V gene lost 0 bases and the J gene lost 6 bases, with 10 bases spanning the gap. The CDR3 is made up of 15 amino acids. CDR1 and CDR2 (germline): SGHRS, YFSETQ. The CDR3 DNA sequence: TGCGCCAGCAGCTTGGGGGCCCTAGCTAATTCACCCCTCCACTTT. This translates into CASSLGALANSPLHF.

The V gene is TRBV5-1, the J gene TRBJ2-5, with D possibly being TRBD1 or TRBD2 (5 bases each). The CDR3 contains 13 residues. The V gene lost 4 bases and the J gene lost 4 bases, with 11 bases spanning the gap. CDR1 and CDR2 from the germline V gene are SGHRS and YFSETQ. The CDR3 here is CASSAGGAETQYF. DNA for the CDR3: TGCGCCAGCAGCGCGGGTGGGGCAGAGACCCAGTACTTC.

In its sample, this clonotype was seen once. The rearrangement links TRBV12-5 to TRBJ1-6; TRBD1 matches 8 bases. V dropped 2 bases and J dropped 9; count of bases not matched to a gene: 15. CDR3 length: 18 amino acids. Germline CDR1 is LGHNT and CDR2 is FRNRAP. CDR3 residues: CASGLPHNQDRVGSPLHF. CDR3 nucleotides: TGTGCTAGTGGTTTGCCCCACAACCAGGACAGGGTCGGTTCACCCCTCCACTTT.

Notes on this clonotype: With a much larger clone just one base away, this may be a read error. This rearrangement joins TRBV4-3 to TRBJ2-1, with TRBD2 identical over 8 bases. This CDR3 has 15 amino acids. Per the germline V gene, CDR1 is LGHNA and CDR2 is YSLEER. In DNA form, the CDR3 reads TGCGCCAGCAGCCAGTCCGGGACTAGAGTGGATGAGCGGTTCTTC. It specifies CASSQSGTRVDERFF.

This chain connects TRBV20-1 to TRBJ2-7; the D is unclear. The J call may be mistaken, given a closer DNA end match to TRBJ2-5. Germline V gene lookup returns CDR1 DFQATT and CDR2 SNEGSKA (reference sequence). The CDR3 runs to 16 residues. CDR3 loop: CSARDSEGSYQETQYF. The CDR3 bases are TGCAGTGCTAGAGATTCCGAAGGGTCGTACCAAGAGACCCAGTACTTC.

This clonotype showed up just a few times. V gene TRBV12-3 or TRBV12-4 combines with J gene TRBJ2-5, with D hard to call. The CDR3 runs 13 residues. V was cut by 2 bases and J by 5 bases, with 9 bases left in between. CDR3 sequence reads: CASSLFGRETQYF. In DNA, the CDR3 is TGTGCCAGCAGTTTATTCGGAAGGGAGACCCAGTACTTC.

In its sample, this clonotype was seen once. J is TRBJ2-1 and V is TRBV27, with TRBD1 matching 9 bases. Germline lookup yields CDR1 MNHEY and CDR2 SMNVEV (reference sequence). With V trimmed by 3 bases and J by 5 bases, 11 bases remained unmatched. The CDR3 spans 17 residues. CDR3 residues: CASSFVGNRGRNNEQFF. CDR3 DNA sequence: TGTGCCAGCAGTTTTGTGGGGAACAGGGGGCGGAACAATGAGCAGTTCTTC.